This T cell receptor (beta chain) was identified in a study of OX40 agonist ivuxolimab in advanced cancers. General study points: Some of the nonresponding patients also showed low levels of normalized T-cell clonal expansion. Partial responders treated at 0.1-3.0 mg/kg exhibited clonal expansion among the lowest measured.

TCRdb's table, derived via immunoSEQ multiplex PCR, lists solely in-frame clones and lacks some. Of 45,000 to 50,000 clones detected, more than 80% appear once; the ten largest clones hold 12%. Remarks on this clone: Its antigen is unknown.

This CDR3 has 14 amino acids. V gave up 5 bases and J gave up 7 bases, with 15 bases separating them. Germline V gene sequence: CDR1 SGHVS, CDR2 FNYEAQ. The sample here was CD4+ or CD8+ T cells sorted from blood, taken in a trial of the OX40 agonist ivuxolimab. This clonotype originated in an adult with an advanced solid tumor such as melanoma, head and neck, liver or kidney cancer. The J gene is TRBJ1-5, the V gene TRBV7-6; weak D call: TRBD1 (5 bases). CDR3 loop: CASSLDGRGQPQHF. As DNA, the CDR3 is TGTGCCAGCAGCCTAGATGGGCGGGGGCAGCCCCAGCATTTT.